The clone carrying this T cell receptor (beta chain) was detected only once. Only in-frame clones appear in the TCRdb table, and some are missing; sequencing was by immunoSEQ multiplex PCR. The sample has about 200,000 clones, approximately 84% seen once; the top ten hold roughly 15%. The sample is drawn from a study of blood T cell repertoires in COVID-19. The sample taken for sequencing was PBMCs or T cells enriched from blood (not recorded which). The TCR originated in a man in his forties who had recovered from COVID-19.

This CDR3 reads CASSLSTGYQETQYF. In nucleotides, the CDR3 is TGCGCCAGCAGTCTGTCGACAGGGTACCAAGAGACCCAGTACTTC. This chain joins TRBV5-1 and TRBJ2-5, with TRBD1 identical over 7 bases. Per the germline V gene, CDR1 is SGHRS and CDR2 is YFSETQ. CDR3 length equals 15 residues. Losses at the gene ends were 5 bases for V and 0 bases for J; bases not matched to a gene: 7.